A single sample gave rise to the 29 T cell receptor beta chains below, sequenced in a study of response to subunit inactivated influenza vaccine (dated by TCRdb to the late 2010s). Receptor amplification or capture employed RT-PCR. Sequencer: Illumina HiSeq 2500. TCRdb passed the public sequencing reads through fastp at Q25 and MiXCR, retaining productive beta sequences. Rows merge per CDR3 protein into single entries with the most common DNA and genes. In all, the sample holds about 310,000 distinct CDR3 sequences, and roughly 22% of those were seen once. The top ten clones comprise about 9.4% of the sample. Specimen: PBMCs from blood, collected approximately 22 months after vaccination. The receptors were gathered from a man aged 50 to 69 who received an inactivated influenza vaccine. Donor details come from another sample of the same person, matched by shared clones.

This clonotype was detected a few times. This CDR3 reads CASSLAAGTVNTEAFF. CDR3 in DNA: TGTGCCAGCAGCTTAGCGGCTGGGACCGTGAACACTGAAGCTTTCTTT. The chain links TRBV7-9 to TRBJ1-1; TRBD1 is a possible D gene (5 bases). The CDR3 sequence is 16 residues long. CDR1 SEHNR and CDR2 FQNEAQ come from the germline V gene (reference sequence). V dropped 0 bases and J dropped 0 bases, with 11 bases sitting between them.

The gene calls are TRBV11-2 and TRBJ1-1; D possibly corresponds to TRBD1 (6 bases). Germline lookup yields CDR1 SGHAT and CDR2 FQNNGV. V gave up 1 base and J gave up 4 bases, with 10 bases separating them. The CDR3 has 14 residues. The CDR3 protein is CASSLVQGGTEAFF. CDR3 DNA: TGTGCCAGCAGCTTAGTACAGGGCGGCACTGAAGCTTTCTTT.

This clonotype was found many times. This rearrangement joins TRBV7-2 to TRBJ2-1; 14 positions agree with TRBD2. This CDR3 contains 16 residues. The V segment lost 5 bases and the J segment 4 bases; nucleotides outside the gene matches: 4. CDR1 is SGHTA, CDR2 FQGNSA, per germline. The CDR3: CASSRGLAGGYNEQFF. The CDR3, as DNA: TGTGCCAGCAGCCGAGGACTAGCGGGGGGTTACAATGAGCAGTTCTTC.

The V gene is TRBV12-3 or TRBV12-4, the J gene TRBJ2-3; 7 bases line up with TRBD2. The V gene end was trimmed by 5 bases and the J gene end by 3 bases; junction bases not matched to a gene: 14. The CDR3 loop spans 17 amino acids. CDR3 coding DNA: TGTGCCAGCAGTAAAACCAACCCTAGCGGAAAAACAGATACGCAGTATTTT. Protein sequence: CASSKTNPSGKTDTQYF.

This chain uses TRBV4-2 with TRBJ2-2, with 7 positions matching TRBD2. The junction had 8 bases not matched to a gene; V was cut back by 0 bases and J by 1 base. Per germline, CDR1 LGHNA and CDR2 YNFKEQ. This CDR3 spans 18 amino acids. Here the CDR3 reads CASSQDGGRAGNTGELFF. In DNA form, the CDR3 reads TGTGCCAGCAGCCAAGACGGGGGGAGGGCCGGGAACACCGGGGAGCTGTTTTTT.

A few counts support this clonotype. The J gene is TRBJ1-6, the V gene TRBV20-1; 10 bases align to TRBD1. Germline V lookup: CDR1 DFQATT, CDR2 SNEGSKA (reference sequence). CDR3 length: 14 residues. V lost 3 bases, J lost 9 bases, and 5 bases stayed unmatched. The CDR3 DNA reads TGCAGTGCTAGCGGACAGGGGGGTATTTCACCCCTCCACTTT. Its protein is CSASGQGGISPLHF.

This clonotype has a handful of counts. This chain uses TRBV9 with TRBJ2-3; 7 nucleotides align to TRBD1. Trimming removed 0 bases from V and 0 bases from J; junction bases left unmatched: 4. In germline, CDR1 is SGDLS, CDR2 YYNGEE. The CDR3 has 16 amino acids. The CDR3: CASSVGGGYSTDTQYF. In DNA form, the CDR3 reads TGTGCCAGCAGCGTAGGAGGGGGCTACAGCACAGATACGCAGTATTTT.

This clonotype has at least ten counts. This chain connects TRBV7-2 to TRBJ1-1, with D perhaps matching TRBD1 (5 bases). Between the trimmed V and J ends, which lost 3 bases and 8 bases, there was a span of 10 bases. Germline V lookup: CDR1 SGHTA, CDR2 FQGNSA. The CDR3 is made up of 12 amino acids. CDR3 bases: TGTGCCAGCAGCTTTATTTACAGGGAAGCTTTCTTT. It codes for CASSFIYREAFF. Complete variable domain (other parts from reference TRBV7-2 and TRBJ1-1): GAGVSQSPSNKVTEKGKDVELRCDPISGHTALYWYRQSLGQGLEFLIYFQGNSAPDKSGLPSDRFSAERTGGSVSTLTIQRTQQEDSAVYLCASSFIYREAFFGQGTRLTVV.

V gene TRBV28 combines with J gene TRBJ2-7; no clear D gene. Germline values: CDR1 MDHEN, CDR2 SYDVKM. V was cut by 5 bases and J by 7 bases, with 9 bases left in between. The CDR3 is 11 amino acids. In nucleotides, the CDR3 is TGTGCCAGCAGTGGTCAGTTTGAGCAGTACTTC. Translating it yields CASSGQFEQYF.

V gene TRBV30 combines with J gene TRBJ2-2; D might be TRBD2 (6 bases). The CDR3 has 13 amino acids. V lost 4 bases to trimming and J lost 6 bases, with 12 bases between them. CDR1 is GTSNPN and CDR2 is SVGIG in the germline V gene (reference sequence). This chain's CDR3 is CAWNGGLAGELFF. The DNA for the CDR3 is TGTGCCTGGAATGGGGGACTTGCCGGGGAGCTGTTTTTT.

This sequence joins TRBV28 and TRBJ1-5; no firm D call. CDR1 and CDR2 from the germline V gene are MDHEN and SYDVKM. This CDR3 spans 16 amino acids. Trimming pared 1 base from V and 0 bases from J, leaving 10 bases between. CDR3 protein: CASSLSEGYSNQPQHF. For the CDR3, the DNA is TGTGCCAGCAGTTTATCGGAGGGATATAGCAATCAGCCCCAGCATTTT. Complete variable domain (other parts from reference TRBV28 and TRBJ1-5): DVKVTQSSRYLVKRTGEKVFLECVQDMDHENMFWYRQDPGLGLRLIYFSYDVKMKEKGDIPEGYSVSREKKERFSLILESASTNQTSMYLCASSLSEGYSNQPQHFGDGTRLSIL.

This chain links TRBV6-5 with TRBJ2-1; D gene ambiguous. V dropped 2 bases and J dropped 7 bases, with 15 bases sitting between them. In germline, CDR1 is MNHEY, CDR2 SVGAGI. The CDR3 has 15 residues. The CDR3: CASSYGSSLGNEQFF. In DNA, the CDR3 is TGTGCCAGCAGTTACGGCTCGAGCCTGGGGAATGAGCAGTTCTTC.

Here the CDR3 reads CAWSGNYNSPLHF. The CDR3 DNA sequence: TGTGCCTGGAGCGGAAACTATAATTCACCCCTCCACTTT. The rearrangement joins TRBV30 to TRBJ1-6; D is ambiguous. The germline V gene encodes CDR1 GTSNPN and CDR2 SVGIG (reference sequence). V was trimmed by 3 bases and J by 3 bases, leaving 6 bases between them. The CDR3 runs to 13 residues.

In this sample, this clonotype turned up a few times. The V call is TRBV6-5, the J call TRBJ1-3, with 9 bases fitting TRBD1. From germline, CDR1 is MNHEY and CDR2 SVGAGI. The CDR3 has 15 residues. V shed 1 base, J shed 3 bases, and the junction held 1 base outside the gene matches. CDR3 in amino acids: CASSYLGQGGNTIYF. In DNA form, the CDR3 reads TGTGCCAGCAGTTACTTGGGACAGGGTGGAAACACCATATATTTT.

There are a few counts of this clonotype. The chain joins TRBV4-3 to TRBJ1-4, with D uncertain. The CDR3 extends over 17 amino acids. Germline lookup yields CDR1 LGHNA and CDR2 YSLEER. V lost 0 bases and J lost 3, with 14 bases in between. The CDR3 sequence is CASSQEFRYAANEKLFF. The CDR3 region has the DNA TGCGCCAGCAGCCAAGAATTCCGTTACGCCGCTAATGAAAAACTGTTTTTT.

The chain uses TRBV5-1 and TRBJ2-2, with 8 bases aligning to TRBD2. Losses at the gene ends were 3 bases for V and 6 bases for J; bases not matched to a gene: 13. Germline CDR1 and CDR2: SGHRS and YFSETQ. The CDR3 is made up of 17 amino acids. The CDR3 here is CASSYYAGGRVSGELFF. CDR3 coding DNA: TGCGCCAGCAGCTATTATGCGGGAGGACGAGTGTCCGGGGAGCTGTTTTTT.

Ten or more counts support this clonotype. The CDR3 sequence: CASSGQGPSSYNSPLHF. Here the CDR3 DNA reads TGTGCCAGCAGCGGTCAGGGGCCCAGCTCCTATAATTCACCCCTCCACTTT. The chain uses TRBV9 and TRBJ1-6, with D tentatively TRBD1 (6 bases). The germline V gene encodes CDR1 SGDLS and CDR2 YYNGEE. Trimming took 3 bases from V and 0 from J, leaving 13 bases between them. The CDR3 sequence is 17 residues long.

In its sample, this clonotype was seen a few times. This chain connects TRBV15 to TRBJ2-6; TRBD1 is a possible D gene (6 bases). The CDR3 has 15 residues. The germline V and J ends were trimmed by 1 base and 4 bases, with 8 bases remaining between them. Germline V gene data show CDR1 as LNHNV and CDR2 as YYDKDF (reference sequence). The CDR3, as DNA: TGTGCCACCAGCAGAGGGGGGCTGGGGGCCAACGTCCTGACTTTC. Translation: CATSRGGLGANVLTF.

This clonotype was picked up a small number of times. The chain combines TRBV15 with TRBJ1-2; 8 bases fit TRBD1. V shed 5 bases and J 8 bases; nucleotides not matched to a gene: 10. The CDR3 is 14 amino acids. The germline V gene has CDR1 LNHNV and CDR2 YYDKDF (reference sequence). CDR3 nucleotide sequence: TGTGCCACCAGCGGTTTGACAGGGGATAGCGGCTACACCTTC. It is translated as CATSGLTGDSGYTF. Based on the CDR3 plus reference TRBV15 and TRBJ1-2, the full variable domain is DAMVIQNPRYQVTQFGKPVTLSCSQTLNHNVMYWYQQKSSQAPKLLFHYYDKDFNNEADTPDNFQSRRPNTSFCFLDIRSPGLGDTAMYLCATSGLTGDSGYTFGSGTRLTVV.

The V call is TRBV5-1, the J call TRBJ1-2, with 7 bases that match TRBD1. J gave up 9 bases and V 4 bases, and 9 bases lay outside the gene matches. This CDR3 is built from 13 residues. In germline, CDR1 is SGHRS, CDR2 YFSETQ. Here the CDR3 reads CASSPQTGQRYTF. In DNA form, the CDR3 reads TGCGCCAGCAGCCCCCAGACAGGGCAGCGCTACACCTTC.

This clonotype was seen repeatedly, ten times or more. As DNA, the CDR3 is TGCAGTGCTGAGGGTGCCGGGGGTTGGATCTCCTATAATTCACCCCTCCACTTT. Its translation: CSAEGAGGWISYNSPLHF. The rearrangement joins TRBV20-1 to TRBJ1-6; possibly TRBD1 for D (5 bases). The CDR3 sequence is 18 residues long. Looked up from germline, CDR1 is DFQATT and CDR2 is SNEGSKA (reference sequence). The V gene lost 5 bases and the J gene lost 0 bases, with 20 bases spanning the gap.

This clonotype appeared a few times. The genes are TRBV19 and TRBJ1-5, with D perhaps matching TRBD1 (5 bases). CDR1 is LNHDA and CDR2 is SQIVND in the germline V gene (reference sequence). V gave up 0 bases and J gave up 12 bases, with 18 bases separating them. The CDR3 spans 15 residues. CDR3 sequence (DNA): TGTGCCAGTAGTATAGATTCCGGGGCCCGCAATAACCAGCATTTT. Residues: CASSIDSGARNNQHF.

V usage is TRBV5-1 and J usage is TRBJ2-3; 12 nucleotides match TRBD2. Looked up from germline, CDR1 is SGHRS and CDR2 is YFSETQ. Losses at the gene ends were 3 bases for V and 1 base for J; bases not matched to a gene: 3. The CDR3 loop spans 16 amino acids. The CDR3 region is CASSYSSGGGTDTQYF. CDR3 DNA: TGCGCCAGCAGCTACTCTAGCGGGGGGGGCACAGATACGCAGTATTTT.

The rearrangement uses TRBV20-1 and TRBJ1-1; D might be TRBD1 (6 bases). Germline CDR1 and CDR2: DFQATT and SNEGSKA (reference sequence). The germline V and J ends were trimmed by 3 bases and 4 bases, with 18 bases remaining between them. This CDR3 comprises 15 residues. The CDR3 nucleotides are TGCAGTGCTAGTCCTTACCGTGTCAGGGGCACTGAAGCTTTCTTT. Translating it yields CSASPYRVRGTEAFF.

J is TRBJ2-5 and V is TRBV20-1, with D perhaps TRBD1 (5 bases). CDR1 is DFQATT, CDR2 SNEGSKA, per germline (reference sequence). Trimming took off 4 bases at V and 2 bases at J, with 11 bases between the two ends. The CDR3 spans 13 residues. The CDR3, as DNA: TGCAGTGCTATATGGACAAATCAAGAGACCCAGTACTTC. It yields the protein CSAIWTNQETQYF.

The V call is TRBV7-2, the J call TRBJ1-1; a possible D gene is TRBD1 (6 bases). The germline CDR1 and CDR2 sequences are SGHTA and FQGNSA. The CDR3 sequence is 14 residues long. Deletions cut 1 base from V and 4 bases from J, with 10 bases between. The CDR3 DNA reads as TGTGCCAGCAGCTTAGGGGGGCAAAGCACTGAAGCTTTCTTT. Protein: CASSLGGQSTEAFF. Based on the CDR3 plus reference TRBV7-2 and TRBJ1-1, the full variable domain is GAGVSQSPSNKVTEKGKDVELRCDPISGHTALYWYRQSLGQGLEFLIYFQGNSAPDKSGLPSDRFSAERTGGSVSTLTIQRTQQEDSAVYLCASSLGGQSTEAFFGQGTRLTVV.

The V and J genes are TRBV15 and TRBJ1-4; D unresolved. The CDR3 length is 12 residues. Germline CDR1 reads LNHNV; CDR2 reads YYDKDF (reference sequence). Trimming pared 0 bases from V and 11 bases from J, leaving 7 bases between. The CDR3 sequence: CATSRENSKLFF. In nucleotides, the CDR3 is TGTGCCACCAGCAGAGAGAACAGTAAACTGTTTTTT. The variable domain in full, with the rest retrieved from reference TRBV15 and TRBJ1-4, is DAMVIQNPRYQVTQFGKPVTLSCSQTLNHNVMYWYQQKSSQAPKLLFHYYDKDFNNEADTPDNFQSRRPNTSFCFLDIRSPGLGDTAMYLCATSRENSKLFFGSGTQLSVL.

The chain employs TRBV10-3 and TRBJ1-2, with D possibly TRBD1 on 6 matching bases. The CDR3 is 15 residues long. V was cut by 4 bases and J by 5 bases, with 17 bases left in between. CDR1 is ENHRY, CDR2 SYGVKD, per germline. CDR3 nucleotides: TGTGCCATCAGTGCAACTGAGGGGGTATCATATGGCTACACCTTC. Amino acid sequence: CAISATEGVSYGYTF.

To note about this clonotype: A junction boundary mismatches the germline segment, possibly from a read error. The DNA of the CDR3 is TGTGCCAGCAGCCGGAACATTGAAGCTTTCTTT. This codes for CASSRNIEAFF. The rearrangement links TRBV6-6 to TRBJ1-1, with D hard to call. This CDR3 is built from 11 residues. The germline V gene encodes CDR1 MNHNY and CDR2 SVGAGI (reference sequence).